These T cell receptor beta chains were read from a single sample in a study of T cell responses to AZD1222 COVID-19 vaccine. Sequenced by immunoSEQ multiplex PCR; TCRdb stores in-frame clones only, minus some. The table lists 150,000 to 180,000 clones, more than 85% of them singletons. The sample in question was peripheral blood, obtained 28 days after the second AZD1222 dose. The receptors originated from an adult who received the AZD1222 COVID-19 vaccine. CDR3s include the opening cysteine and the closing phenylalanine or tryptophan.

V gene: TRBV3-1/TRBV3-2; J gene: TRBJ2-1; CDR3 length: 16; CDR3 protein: CASSHPLAGLYREQFF
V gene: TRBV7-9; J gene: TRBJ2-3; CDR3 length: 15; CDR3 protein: CASSYLAGAPDTQYF
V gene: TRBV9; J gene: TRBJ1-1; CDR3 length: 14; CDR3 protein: CASGKGGRGTEAFF
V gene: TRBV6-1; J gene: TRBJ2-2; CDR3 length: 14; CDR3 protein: CASSEIARTGELFF
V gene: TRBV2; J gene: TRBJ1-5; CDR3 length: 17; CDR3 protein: CASSTSGTAYSNQPQHF
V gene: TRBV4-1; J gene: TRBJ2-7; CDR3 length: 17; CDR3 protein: CASSLSPRVAGSYEQYF
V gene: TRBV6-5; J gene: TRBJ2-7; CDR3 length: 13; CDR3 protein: CASRRDRDYEQYF
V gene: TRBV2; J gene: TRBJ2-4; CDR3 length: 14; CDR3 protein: CASSPGYGRNIQYF
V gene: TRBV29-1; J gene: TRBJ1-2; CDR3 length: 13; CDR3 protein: CSLTTGTNYGYTF
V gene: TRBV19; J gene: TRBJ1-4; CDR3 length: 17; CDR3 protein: CASKSTDRWSTNEKLFF